A single sample gave rise to the 19 T cell receptor beta chains below, sequenced in a study of blood T cell repertoires in COVID-19. Sequencing used immunoSEQ multiplex PCR; TCRdb keeps in-frame clones, though not all of them. This sample has about 190,000 clones, with approximately 79% found just once. Sequencing was done on a sample of peripheral blood. Source of these receptors: a woman aged 45-65 years with acute or convalescent COVID-19.

This chain connects TRBV19 to TRBJ2-4; maybe TRBD1 (6 bases). Germline V CDR1 and CDR2: LNHDA, SQIVND (reference sequence). Deletions cut 2 bases from V and 0 bases from J, with 11 bases between. The CDR3 loop spans 16 amino acids. The DNA of the CDR3 is TGTGCCAGTAGTATACAACAGGGTGTAGCCAAAAACATTCAGTACTTC. Protein product: CASSIQQGVAKNIQYF. The full variable domain, completed using reference TRBV19 and TRBJ2-4, is DGGITQSPKYLFRKEGQNVTLSCEQNLNHDAMYWYRQDPGQGLRLIYYSQIVNDFQKGDIAEGYSVSREKKESFPLTVTSAQKNPTAFYLCASSIQQGVAKNIQYFGAGTRLSVL.

For the CDR3, the DNA is TGTGCCAGTAGAGGTTTGGGAGGTTCGAATTCACCCCTCCACTTT. Translated: CASRGLGGSNSPLHF. The rearrangement uses TRBV19 and TRBJ1-6; D unresolved. The V gene's germline CDR1 is LNHDA and CDR2 SQIVND (reference sequence). The V end was cut by 6 bases, the J end by 7 bases, with 16 bases between. The CDR3 covers 15 residues.

The J gene is TRBJ1-4, the V gene TRBV7-6; weak D call: TRBD1 (6 bases). Germline loops: CDR1 SGHVS, CDR2 FNYEAQ. This CDR3 contains 15 residues. The V gene lost 4 bases and the J gene lost 5 bases, with 14 bases spanning the gap. The CDR3 protein is CASSSVRGQNEKLFF. The CDR3 region has the DNA TGTGCCAGCAGCTCAGTCAGGGGTCAAAATGAAAAACTGTTTTTT.

The rearrangement joins TRBV5-4 to TRBJ2-1; 7 bases agree with TRBD2. The germline V gene encodes CDR1 SGHNT and CDR2 YYREEE (reference sequence). The CDR3 is made up of 18 amino acids. V was pared by 4 bases and J by 3 bases, with 16 bases of the junction left unmatched. The CDR3 DNA is TGTGCCAGCAGCCCACCCGGACTAGATCCACAACTCTACAATGAGCAGTTCTTC. It encodes CASSPPGLDPQLYNEQFF.

This clone showed up just once. The CDR3 region is CASSPRGSGYTF. CDR3 coding DNA: TGTGCCAGCAGCCCCAGAGGTTCTGGCTACACCTTC. The chain carries TRBV6-6 and TRBJ1-2, with D unclear. The CDR3 runs 12 residues. The germline V gene encodes CDR1 MNHNY and CDR2 SVGAGI (reference sequence). Deletions cut 6 bases from V and 7 bases from J, with 12 bases between.

This clone came up many times. The V call is TRBV2, the J call TRBJ1-2; 9 nucleotides align to TRBD1. The V and J ends lost 0 bases and 6 bases, in that order; junction bases with no gene match: 5. The CDR3 sequence is 15 residues long. Germline V CDR1 and CDR2: SNHLY, FYNNEI. CDR3 in amino acids: CASSEAGTGRDGYTF. Written as DNA, the CDR3 is TGTGCCAGCAGTGAAGCGGGGACAGGGAGGGATGGCTACACCTTC.

V and J are TRBV5-6 and TRBJ2-3; 7 positions match TRBD2. The CDR3 totals 15 residues. Germline trimming cut 2 bases from V and 3 bases from J; bases unmatched to any gene: 6. In germline, CDR1 is SGHDT, CDR2 YYEEEE. CDR3 residues: CASSFNRGVTDTQYF. The DNA of the CDR3 is TGTGCCAGCAGCTTTAACCGGGGGGTTACAGATACGCAGTATTTT.

The genes are TRBV11-2 and TRBJ2-5; D possibly corresponds to TRBD2 (5 bases). The ends were cut back, 1 base at V and 5 bases at J, with 17 bases in the middle. Germline V gene data show CDR1 as SGHAT and CDR2 as FQNNGV. The CDR3 runs 16 residues. The CDR3 here is CASSLVGVREGETQYF. The CDR3 DNA follows: TGTGCCAGCAGCTTAGTCGGAGTGAGGGAAGGGGAGACCCAGTACTTC.

The chain employs TRBV7-2 and TRBJ2-7; 10 nucleotides line up with TRBD2. The germline CDR1 and CDR2 sequences are SGHTA and FQGNSA. The length of the CDR3 is 18 residues. J gave up 3 bases and V 1 base, and 12 bases lay outside the gene matches. The DNA of the CDR3 is TGTGCCAGCAGCTTAGGCGTGGCCTTAGCGGGAGGAATCTACGAGCAGTACTTC. Protein: CASSLGVALAGGIYEQYF. Drawing the rest from reference TRBV7-2 and TRBJ2-7, the complete variable domain is GAGVSQSPSNKVTEKGKDVELRCDPISGHTALYWYRQSLGQGLEFLIYFQGNSAPDKSGLPSDRFSAERTGGSVSTLTIQRTQQEDSAVYLCASSLGVALAGGIYEQYFGPGTRLTVT.

The CDR3 reads CASSLIIYNEQFF. CDR3 nucleotide sequence: TGTGCCAGCAGTCTAATTATCTACAATGAGCAGTTCTTC. This chain uses TRBV6-5 with TRBJ2-1; D is uncertain. The germline V gene has CDR1 MNHEY and CDR2 SVGAGI. V was clipped by 5 bases and J by 3 bases, with 8 bases between them. The CDR3 totals 13 residues.

The J gene is TRBJ2-3, the V gene TRBV5-5, with 7 positions matching TRBD1. This CDR3 contains 13 residues. Germline loops: CDR1 SGHKS, CDR2 YYEKEE (reference sequence). Germline trimming cut 2 bases from V and 4 bases from J; bases unmatched to any gene: 1. The CDR3 sequence: CASSFQGADTQYF. DNA for the CDR3: TGTGCCAGCAGCTTCCAGGGGGCAGATACGCAGTATTTT. The whole variable domain, filled in from reference TRBV5-5 and TRBJ2-3, reads DAGVTQSPTHLIKTRGQQVTLRCSPISGHKSVSWYQQVLGQGPQFIFQYYEKEERGRGNFPDRFSARQFPNYSSELNVNALLLGDSALYLCASSFQGADTQYFGPGTRLTVL.

The rearrangement links TRBV6-1 to TRBJ1-2; D call uncertain. This CDR3 has 13 amino acids. V lost 0 bases and J lost 4, with 6 bases in between. In germline, CDR1 is MNHNS, CDR2 SASEGT. The CDR3 DNA reads as TGTGCCAGCAGTGAAGCGGGCAGCTATGGCTACACCTTC. Protein product: CASSEAGSYGYTF.

The CDR3 loop reads CASRMTGMETQYF. The CDR3 coding sequence is TGTGCCAGCAGAATGACAGGGATGGAGACCCAGTACTTC. V gene TRBV11-2 combines with J gene TRBJ2-5, with 7 bases fitting TRBD1. Germline loops: CDR1 SGHAT, CDR2 FQNNGV. The CDR3 sequence is 13 residues long. V lost 6 bases and J lost 5; bases outside the gene matches: 6.

The chain carries TRBV19 and TRBJ2-5, with 8 bases fitting TRBD2. The junction had 2 bases not matched to a gene; V was cut back by 3 bases and J by 2 bases. CDR1 LNHDA and CDR2 SQIVND come from the germline V gene (reference sequence). CDR3 length equals 14 residues. CDR3 region: CASSMTGGQETQYF. In DNA, the CDR3 is TGTGCCAGTAGTATGACGGGAGGGCAAGAGACCCAGTACTTC.

The chain carries TRBV7-9 and TRBJ1-5, with D tentatively TRBD1 (6 bases). CDR1 is SEHNR, CDR2 FQNEAQ, per germline (reference sequence). CDR3 length: 14 residues. With 6 bases removed from V and 4 bases from J, the gap between germline ends came to 13 bases. The CDR3 DNA reads as TGTGCCAGCAGATCAGGGGATGTAAATCAGCCCCAGCATTTT. This sequence encodes CASRSGDVNQPQHF.

The rearrangement links TRBV19 to TRBJ1-1; D remains unclear. Trimming cost V 6 bases and J 3 bases, with 8 bases left between them. The CDR3 has 12 residues. CDR1 LNHDA and CDR2 SQIVND come from the germline V gene (reference sequence). The CDR3 loop is CASRQRDTEAFF. CDR3 nucleotide sequence: TGTGCCAGTAGACAGCGGGACACTGAAGCTTTCTTT.

This clone has just a few counts. The genes are TRBV3-1 (or the pseudogene TRBV3-2) and TRBJ2-1; TRBD2 matches 7 bases. This CDR3 is 15 amino acids long. Germline values: CDR1 LGHDT, CDR2 YNNKEL (reference sequence). The V and J ends lost 4 bases and 2 bases, in that order; junction bases with no gene match: 5. The CDR3 DNA reads as TGTGCCAGCAGCCGGGAGGGGCAGACCTACAATGAGCAGTTCTTC. This translates into CASSREGQTYNEQFF.

The chain uses TRBV18 and TRBJ2-3; 9 bases are shared with TRBD2. Germline CDR1 and CDR2: KGHSH and LQKENI. The length of the CDR3 is 17 residues. V shed 6 bases and J 0 bases; nucleotides not matched to a gene: 10. CDR3 sequence (DNA): TGTGCCAGCTCTCCGGCGCTAGCGGGGACTAGCACAGATACGCAGTATTTT. This sequence encodes CASSPALAGTSTDTQYF.

The rearrangement links TRBV11-2 to TRBJ2-7; 7 bases are shared with TRBD1. Looked up from germline, CDR1 is SGHAT and CDR2 is FQNNGV. This CDR3 has 15 amino acids. J lost 7 bases, V lost 0 bases, and 9 bases had no gene match. The CDR3 here is CASSLEGTATGEQYF. The CDR3 DNA reads as TGTGCCAGCAGCTTAGAAGGGACAGCCACCGGGGAGCAGTACTTC. Supplemented by reference TRBV11-2 and TRBJ2-7, the full variable domain reads EAGVAQSPRYKIIEKRQSVAFWCNPISGHATLYWYQQILGQGPKLLIQFQNNGVVDDSQLPKDRFSAERLKGVDSTLKIQPAKLEDSAVYLCASSLEGTATGEQYFGPGTRLTVT.